Listed below are T cell receptor beta chains from one sample, sequenced in a study of OX40 agonist ivuxolimab in advanced cancers. The repertoire was sequenced with immunoSEQ multiplex PCR; TCRdb's copy has only in-frame clones and lacks some. Of some 60,000 clones in the sample, 75% to 90% were seen once. Material: CD4+ or CD8+ T cells sorted from blood, obtained in a trial of the OX40 agonist ivuxolimab. These receptors were taken from an adult with an advanced solid tumor such as melanoma, head and neck, liver or kidney cancer. CDR3s include the opening cysteine and the closing phenylalanine or tryptophan. The D gene is left open where the match is weak. For some rows the clone size is stated as once, few or many, or as a class when expanded; others skip it.

NA	NA	TRBV7-3	TRBJ2-1	CASSLNSPGEQFF	TGTGCCAGCAGCTTAAACTCTCCTGGTGAGCAGTTCTTC
NA	NA	TRBV2	TRBJ2-2	CASRVTTNTGELFF	TGTGCCAGCAGGGTGACAACGAACACCGGGGAGCTGTTTTTT
TRBD1	NA	TRBV6-1	TRBJ1-6	CATKTGFTYNSPLHF	TGTGCCACCAAGACAGGGTTCACCTATAATTCACCCCTCCACTTT
NA	NA	TRBV5-6	TRBJ2-1	CASSPWAGQTHNEQFF	TGTGCCAGCAGCCCATGGGCGGGACAGACTCACAATGAGCAGTTCTTC
NA	NA	TRBV5-5	TRBJ2-3	CASSFDHTDTQYF	TGTGCCAGCAGCTTTGACCACACAGATACGCAGTATTTT
NA	NA	TRBV10-2	TRBJ2-7	CASSTDYGGYEQYF	TGCGCCAGCAGTACGGACTATGGGGGCTACGAGCAGTACTTC
NA	NA	TRBV6-1	TRBJ1-6	CASRGTGSPLHF	TGTGCCAGCAGGGGGACGGGGTCACCCCTCCACTTT
TRBD1	NA	TRBV28	TRBJ1-2	CASSLSTGTYGYTF	TGTGCCAGCAGTTTATCGACAGGGACCTATGGCTACACCTTC
NA	NA	TRBV19	TRBJ1-5	CASSQDTDQPQHF	TGTGCCAGTAGTCAGGACACTGATCAGCCCCAGCATTTT
NA	NA	TRBV6-5	TRBJ2-7	CASSYSTGRDF	TGTGCCAGCAGTTACTCAACAGGTAGGGATTTC
TRBD1	once	TRBV7-2	TRBJ2-2	CASSRRQGSTGELFF	TGTGCCAGCAGCCGTAGACAGGGCTCGACCGGGGAGCTGTTTTTT
NA	NA	TRBV5-5	TRBJ2-7	CASSLGQYYEQYF	TGTGCCAGCAGCTTGGGACAGTACTACGAGCAGTACTTC
TRBD2	NA	TRBV6-6	TRBJ2-7	CASSYGLEREYDEQYF	TGTGCCAGCAGTTACGGGCTGGAGCGGGAGTACGACGAGCAGTACTTC
NA	NA	TRBV11-2	TRBJ1-3	CASSFHSSSGNTIYF	TGTGCCAGCAGCTTTCACAGCTCCTCTGGAAACACCATATATTTT
TRBD2	NA	TRBV5-4	TRBJ2-5	CASSLRTSGMETQYF	TGTGCCAGCAGCTTGAGGACTAGCGGGATGGAGACCCAGTACTTC
TRBD1	NA	TRBV28	TRBJ2-7	CASSTPGTGGNEQYF	TGTGCCAGCAGTACCCCCGGGACAGGGGGCAACGAGCAGTACTTC
TRBD1	NA	TRBV9	TRBJ1-1	CASTMTGANTEAFF	TGTGCCAGCACGATGACAGGGGCTAACACTGAAGCTTTCTTT
TRBD1	NA	TRBV5-8	TRBJ1-5	CASSPGGSNQPQHF	TGTGCCAGCAGCCCAGGGGGCAGCAATCAGCCCCAGCATTTT
NA	NA	TRBV2	TRBJ2-1	CASIRDSYNEQFF	TGTGCCAGCATCCGCGACAGCTACAATGAGCAGTTCTTC
TRBD2	once	TRBV7-2	TRBJ2-2	CASSLLTSGGWRGTGELFF	TGTGCCAGCAGCTTACTGACTAGCGGGGGTTGGAGGGGAACCGGGGAGCTGTTTTTT
TRBD2	once	TRBV4-1	TRBJ2-2	CASSQEGREGGTGELFF	TGCGCCAGCAGCCAAGAAGGGAGGGAGGGAGGCACCGGGGAGCTGTTTTTT
NA	NA	TRBV7-9	TRBJ2-3	CASSLRQLSTDTQYF	TGTGCCAGCAGCTTAAGACAGCTCAGCACAGATACGCAGTATTTT
TRBD2	NA	TRBV18	TRBJ2-7	CASSLGTSYEQYF	TGTGCCAGCTCACTCGGGACTAGCTACGAGCAGTACTTC
TRBD2	few	TRBV9	TRBJ2-1	CASSSLAGGPSEQFF	TGTGCCAGCAGCTCTCTAGCGGGAGGGCCTAGTGAGCAGTTCTTC
NA	NA	TRBV7-6	TRBJ2-5	CASSLEVGWETQYF	TGTGCCAGCAGCTTAGAAGTGGGGTGGGAGACCCAGTACTTC
NA	NA	TRBV7-9	TRBJ1-6	CASQFEGVGSPLHF	TGTGCCAGCCAGTTCGAGGGGGTCGGTTCACCCCTCCACTTT
TRBD2	NA	TRBV2	TRBJ2-7	CASNPPTSGAYEQYF	TGTGCCAGCAACCCACCGACTAGCGGAGCCTACGAGCAGTACTTC
NA	NA	TRBV6-1	TRBJ2-5	CASSGPPSETQYF	TGTGCCAGCAGTGGGCCGCCATCAGAGACCCAGTACTTC